Described below is a single T cell receptor beta chain sequence and its context. Its antigen is as yet unknown. CDR3 size: 14 residues. Trimming removed 2 bases from V and 3 bases from J; junction bases left unmatched: 2. The germline CDR1 and CDR2 sequences are MDHEN and SYDVKM. The data derive from a study of T cell responses to AZD1222 COVID-19 vaccine. Generated by immunoSEQ multiplex PCR, the TCRdb table keeps only in-frame clones and is missing some. The table lists some 97,000 clones, about 90% of them singletons. Notes on the study in general: Within unmutated variant regions lay the reported targets of nearly half of spike-specific TCRs. Two doses of AZD1222 preceded a rise in Spike-specific TCR breadth and depth. Sampling that yielded the repertoires occurred only after the peak T cell response.

This sequence joins TRBV28 and TRBJ1-2; TRBD1 aligns across 8 bases. The specimen comprised peripheral blood, sampled on day 0 of AZD1222 vaccination. The receptor was derived from an adult in good health. The CDR3 DNA is TGTGCCAGCAGTTTAGCGACAGGGGACTATGGCTACACCTTC. Protein: CASSLATGDYGYTF.